This TCR beta chain was found in a study of T cell clones after liver transplantation. Study background: Post-transplant blood was tracked for graft-donor-reactive T cell clones identified in a pre-transplant mixed lymphocyte reaction. Draws occurred before transplant, before withdrawal, and after complete or failed withdrawal.

Study observations and caveats: Post-transplant time points were not standardized, so conclusions are preliminary.

This clone showed up just a few times. Its antigen is unidentified. Sequencing was performed with immunoSEQ multiplex PCR; in TCRdb, only in-frame clones are kept and a portion is missing. The sample holds roughly 65,000 clones, nearly 95% seen once. Trimming shortened V by 5 bases and J by 1 base, and 15 bases separated the two germline ends. In germline, CDR1 is MDHEN, CDR2 SYDVKM. The CDR3 length is 16 residues. The sequence derives from a human patient who received a liver transplant. The graft donor may account for some of the T cells. The sequencing used CD4+ T cells from blood, collected less than 26 months after liver transplant. The chain uses TRBV28 and TRBJ2-1, with a weak D call TRBD2 (5 bases). The CDR3 DNA follows: TGTGCCAGCAGTACAAGGACTTCCGTTTCCTACAATGAGCAGTTCTTC. Translation: CASSTRTSVSYNEQFF.